Listed here is a single T cell receptor beta chain. This specimen belongs to a study of blood T cell repertoires in COVID-19. TCRdb's copy holds only in-frame clones and misses some; the assay was immunoSEQ multiplex PCR. The sample lists some 200,000 clones, 70% to 90% seen once, with around 4.8% in the top ten. This sequence was found in a woman in her forties with acute or convalescent COVID-19. Sequencing input: peripheral blood.

The DNA of the CDR3 is TGTGCCAGCAGTGAGGACCTTCCAGGGAAACTGTTTTTT. Translating gives CASSEDLPGKLFF. The chain has TRBV2 and TRBJ1-4; D perhaps matches TRBD1 (5 bases). Per the germline V gene, CDR1 is SNHLY and CDR2 is FYNNEI. The V end was cut by 3 bases, the J end by 11 bases, with 13 bases between. This CDR3 is built from 13 residues.